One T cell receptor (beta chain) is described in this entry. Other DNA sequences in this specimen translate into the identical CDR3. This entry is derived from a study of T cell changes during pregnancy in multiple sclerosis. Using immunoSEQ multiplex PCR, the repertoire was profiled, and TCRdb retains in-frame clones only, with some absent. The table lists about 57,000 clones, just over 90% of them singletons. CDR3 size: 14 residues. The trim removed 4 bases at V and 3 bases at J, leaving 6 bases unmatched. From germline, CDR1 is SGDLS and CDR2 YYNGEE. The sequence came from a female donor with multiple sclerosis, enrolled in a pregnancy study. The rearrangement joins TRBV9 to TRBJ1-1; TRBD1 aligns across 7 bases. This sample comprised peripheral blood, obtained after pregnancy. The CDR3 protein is CASSFYDRDTEAFF. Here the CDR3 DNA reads TGTGCCAGCAGCTTTTACGACAGGGACACTGAAGCTTTCTTT.